The rows below give T cell receptor beta chains drawn from one sample of a study of blood T cells in healthy people across ages. A single record per CDR3 protein comes from TCRdb applying MiXCR to the 5' RACE reads. This table holds approximately 810,000 distinct CDR3 sequences, about 30% found once. The source material was blood. These receptors were taken from a woman aged 80 or over in good health. Both conserved end residues are trimmed from each CDR3. Fields, in order: V gene, J gene, CDR3 protein.

TRBV14	TRBJ1-2	ASSQRAALGYT
TRBV20-1	TRBJ1-2	SARDAGVWALNYGYT
TRBV20-1	TRBJ1-5	GARTGSNQPRH
TRBV5-1	TRBJ2-5	ASSLDPSGGQETQY
TRBV5-1	TRBJ2-3	ASSTWTSGSTDTQY
TRBV7-2	TRBJ2-3	ASSATGVSADTQY
TRBV5-4	TRBJ2-3	ASRPGTSSSDTQY
TRBV20-1	TRBJ2-1	SARRGVNVHEQF
TRBV20-1	TRBJ1-5	SAPLGHIRNQPQH
TRBV24-1	TRBJ2-2	ATSDPGGRVTGELF
TRBV27	TRBJ1-2	ASSLSGTGRLDGYT
TRBV20-1	TRBJ2-7	SAHSPVGNEQY
TRBV20-1	TRBJ1-6	SARYGQGRSPLH
TRBV5-8	TRBJ1-5	ASSFGTVLSNQPQH
TRBV11-3	TRBJ2-3	ASRRTSGDTQY
TRBV18	TRBJ2-3	ASSPPSGGRRTDTQY
TRBV6-6	TRBJ2-7	ASSPRGAGTSYEQY
TRBV27	TRBJ2-5	ASSFFGGETQY
TRBV18	TRBJ1-1	ASSSTGQGVTEAF
TRBV5-5	TRBJ2-2	ASSQGAHTGELF